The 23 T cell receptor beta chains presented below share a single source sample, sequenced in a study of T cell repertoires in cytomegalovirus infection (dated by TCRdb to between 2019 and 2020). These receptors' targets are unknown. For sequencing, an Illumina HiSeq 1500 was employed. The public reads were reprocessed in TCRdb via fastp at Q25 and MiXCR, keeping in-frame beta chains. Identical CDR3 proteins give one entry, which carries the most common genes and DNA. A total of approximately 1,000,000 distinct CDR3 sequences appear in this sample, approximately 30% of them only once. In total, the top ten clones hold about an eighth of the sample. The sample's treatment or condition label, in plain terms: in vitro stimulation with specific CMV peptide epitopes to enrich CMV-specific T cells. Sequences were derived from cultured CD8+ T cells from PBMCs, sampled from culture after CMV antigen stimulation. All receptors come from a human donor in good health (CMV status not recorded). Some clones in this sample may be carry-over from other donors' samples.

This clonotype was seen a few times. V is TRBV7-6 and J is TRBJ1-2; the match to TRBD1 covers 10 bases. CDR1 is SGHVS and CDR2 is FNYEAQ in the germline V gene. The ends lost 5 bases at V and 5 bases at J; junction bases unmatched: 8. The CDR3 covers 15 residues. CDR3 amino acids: CASSPSGTGAYGYTF. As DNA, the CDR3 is TGTGCCAGCAGCCCCTCCGGGACAGGGGCGTATGGCTACACCTTC. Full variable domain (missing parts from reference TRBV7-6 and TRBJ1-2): GAGVSQSPRYKVTKRGQDVALRCDPISGHVSLYWYRQALGQGPEFLTYFNYEAQQDKSGLPNDRFSAERPEGSISTLTIQRTEQRDSAMYRCASSPSGTGAYGYTFGSGTRLTVV.

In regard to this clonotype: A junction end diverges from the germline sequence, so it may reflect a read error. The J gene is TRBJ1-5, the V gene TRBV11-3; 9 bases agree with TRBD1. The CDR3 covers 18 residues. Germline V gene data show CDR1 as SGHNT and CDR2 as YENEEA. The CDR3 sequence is CANSKGQGLMGGNQPQHF. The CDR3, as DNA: TGTGCCAACAGCAAGGGACAGGGCCTAATGGGGGGCAATCAGCCCCAGCATTTT.

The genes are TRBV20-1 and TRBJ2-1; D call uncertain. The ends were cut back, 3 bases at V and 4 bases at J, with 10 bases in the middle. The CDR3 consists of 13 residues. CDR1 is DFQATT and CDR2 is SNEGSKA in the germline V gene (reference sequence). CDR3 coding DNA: TGCAGTGCTAGTTTGGGAACGTACAATGAGCAGTTCTTC. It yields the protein CSASLGTYNEQFF.

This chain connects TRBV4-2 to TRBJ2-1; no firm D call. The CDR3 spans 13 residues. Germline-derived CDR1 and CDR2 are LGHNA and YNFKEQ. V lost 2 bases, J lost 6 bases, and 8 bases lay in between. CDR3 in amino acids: CASSQNKPNEQFF. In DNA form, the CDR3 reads TGTGCCAGCAGCCAAAATAAACCCAATGAGCAGTTCTTC.

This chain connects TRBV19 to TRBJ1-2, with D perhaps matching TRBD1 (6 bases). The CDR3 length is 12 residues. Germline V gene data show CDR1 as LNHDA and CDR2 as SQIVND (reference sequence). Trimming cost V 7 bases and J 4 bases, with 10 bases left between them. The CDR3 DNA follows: TGTGCCAGTATGGACAGATTCTATGGCTACACCTTC. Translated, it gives CASMDRFYGYTF.

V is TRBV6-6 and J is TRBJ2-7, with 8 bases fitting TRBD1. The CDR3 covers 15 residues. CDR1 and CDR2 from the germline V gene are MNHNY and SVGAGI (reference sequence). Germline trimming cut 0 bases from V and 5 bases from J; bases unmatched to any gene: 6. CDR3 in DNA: TGTGCCAGCAGTTACTCGGACAGGGCTCGTGACGAGCAGTACTTC. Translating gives CASSYSDRARDEQYF.

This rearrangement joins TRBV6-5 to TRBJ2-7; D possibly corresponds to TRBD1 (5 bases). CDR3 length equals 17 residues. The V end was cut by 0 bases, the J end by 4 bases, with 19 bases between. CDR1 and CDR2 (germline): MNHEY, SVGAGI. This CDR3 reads CASSYSNRLAGRYEQYF. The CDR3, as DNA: TGTGCCAGCAGTTACTCGAATCGATTGGCAGGGCGGTACGAGCAGTACTTC.

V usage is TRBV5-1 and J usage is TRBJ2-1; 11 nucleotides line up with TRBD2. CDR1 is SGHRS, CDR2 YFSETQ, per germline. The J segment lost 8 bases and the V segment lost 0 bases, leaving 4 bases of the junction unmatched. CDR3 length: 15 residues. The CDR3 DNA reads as TGCGCCAGCAGCTTGGCGACTAGCGGGGCTGATGAGCAGTTCTTC. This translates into CASSLATSGADEQFF.

The CDR3 loop is CASSERDSLYNEQFF. CDR3 DNA: TGTGCCAGCAGTGAAAGGGACAGCCTATACAATGAGCAGTTCTTC. J is TRBJ2-1 and V is TRBV2; 7 bases fit TRBD1. The V segment lost 2 bases and the J segment 4 bases; nucleotides outside the gene matches: 5. This CDR3 is 15 amino acids long. Germline loops: CDR1 SNHLY, CDR2 FYNNEI.

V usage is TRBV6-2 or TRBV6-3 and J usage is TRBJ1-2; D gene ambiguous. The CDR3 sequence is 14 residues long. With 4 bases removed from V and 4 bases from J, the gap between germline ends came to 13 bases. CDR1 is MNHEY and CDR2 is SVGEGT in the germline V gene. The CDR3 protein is CASSSTNERYGYTF. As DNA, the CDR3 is TGTGCCAGCAGTTCGACTAATGAACGCTATGGCTACACCTTC.

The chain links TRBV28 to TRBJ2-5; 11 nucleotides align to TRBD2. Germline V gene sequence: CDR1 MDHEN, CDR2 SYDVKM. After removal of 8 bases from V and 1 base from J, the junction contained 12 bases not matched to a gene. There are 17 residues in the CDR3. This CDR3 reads CASEGLLAGEIQETQYF. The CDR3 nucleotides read TGTGCCAGCGAAGGACTACTAGCGGGGGAGATCCAAGAGACCCAGTACTTC.

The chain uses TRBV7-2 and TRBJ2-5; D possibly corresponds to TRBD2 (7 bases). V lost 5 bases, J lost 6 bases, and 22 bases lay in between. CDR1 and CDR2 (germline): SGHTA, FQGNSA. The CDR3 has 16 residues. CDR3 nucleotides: TGTGCCAGCAGCCTTGCGACTAGCAGGGGCAGAAAGACCCAGTACTTC. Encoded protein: CASSLATSRGRKTQYF.

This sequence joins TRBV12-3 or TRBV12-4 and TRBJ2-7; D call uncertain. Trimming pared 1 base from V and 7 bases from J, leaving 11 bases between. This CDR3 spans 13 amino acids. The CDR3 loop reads CASSLGLGGEQYV. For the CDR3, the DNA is TGTGCCAGCAGTTTAGGCCTCGGTGGGGAGCAGTACGTC.

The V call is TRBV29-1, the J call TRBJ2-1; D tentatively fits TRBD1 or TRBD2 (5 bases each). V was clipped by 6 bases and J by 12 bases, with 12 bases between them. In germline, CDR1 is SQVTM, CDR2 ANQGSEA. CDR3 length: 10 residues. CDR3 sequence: CSVGTPGQFF. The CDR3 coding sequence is TGCAGCGTCGGGACCCCCGGGCAGTTCTTC.

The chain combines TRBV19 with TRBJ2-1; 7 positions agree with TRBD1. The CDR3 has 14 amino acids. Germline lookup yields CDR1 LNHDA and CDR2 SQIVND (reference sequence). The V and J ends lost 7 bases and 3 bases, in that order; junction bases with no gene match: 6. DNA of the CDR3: TGTGCCAGTACTTCGACAGGGAACTACAATGAGCAGTTCTTC. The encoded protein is CASTSTGNYNEQFF.

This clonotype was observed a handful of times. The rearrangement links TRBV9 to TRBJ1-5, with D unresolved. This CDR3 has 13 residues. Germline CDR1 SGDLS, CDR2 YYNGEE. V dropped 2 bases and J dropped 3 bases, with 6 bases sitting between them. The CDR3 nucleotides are TGTGCCAGCAGCGTGGGCTCCAATCAGCCCCAGCATTTT. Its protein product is CASSVGSNQPQHF.

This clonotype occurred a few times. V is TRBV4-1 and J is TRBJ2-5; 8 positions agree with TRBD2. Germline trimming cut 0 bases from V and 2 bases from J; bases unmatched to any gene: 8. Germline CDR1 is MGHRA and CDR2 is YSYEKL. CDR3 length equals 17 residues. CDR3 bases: TGCGCCAGCAGCCAAGAAGGTCCGGGGGGGATACAAGAGACCCAGTACTTC. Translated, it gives CASSQEGPGGIQETQYF.

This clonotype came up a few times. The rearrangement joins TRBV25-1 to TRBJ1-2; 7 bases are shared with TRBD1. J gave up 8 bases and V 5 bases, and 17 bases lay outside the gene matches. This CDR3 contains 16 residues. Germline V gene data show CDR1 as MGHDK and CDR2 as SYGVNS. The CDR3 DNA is TGTGCCAGCAGTCCTCGACAGGGTAAATTTACCGGGGGCTACACCTTC. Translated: CASSPRQGKFTGGYTF.

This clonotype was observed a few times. In DNA, the CDR3 is TGTGCCACCCTGGGGCAGGGTACTTCGATCTATGGCTACACCTTC. The encoded protein is CATLGQGTSIYGYTF. The rearrangement uses TRBV27 and TRBJ1-2; D is possibly TRBD1 (5 bases). The CDR3 has 15 residues. The V gene's germline CDR1 is MNHEY and CDR2 SMNVEV (reference sequence). Trimming left V 10 bases short and J 4 bases short, with 22 bases between.

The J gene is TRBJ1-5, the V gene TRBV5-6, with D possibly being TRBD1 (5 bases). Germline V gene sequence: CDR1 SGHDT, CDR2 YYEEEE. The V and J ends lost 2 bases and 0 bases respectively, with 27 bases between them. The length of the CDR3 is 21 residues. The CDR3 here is CASSFFLYRDEEVDSNQPQHF. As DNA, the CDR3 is TGTGCCAGCAGCTTTTTTCTCTACCGGGACGAAGAGGTAGATAGCAATCAGCCCCAGCATTTT. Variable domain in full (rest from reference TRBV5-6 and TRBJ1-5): DAGVTQSPTHLIKTRGQQVTLRCSPKSGHDTVSWYQQALGQGPQFIFQYYEEEERQRGNFPDRFSGHQFPNYSSELNVNALLLGDSALYLCASSFFLYRDEEVDSNQPQHFGDGTRLSIL.

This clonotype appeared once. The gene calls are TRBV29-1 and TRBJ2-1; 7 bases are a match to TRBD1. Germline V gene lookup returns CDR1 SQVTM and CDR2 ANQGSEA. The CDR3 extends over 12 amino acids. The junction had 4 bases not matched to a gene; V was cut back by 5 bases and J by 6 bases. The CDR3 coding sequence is TGCAGCGTTCTACAGGGGTTCAATGAGCAGTTCTTC. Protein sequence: CSVLQGFNEQFF.

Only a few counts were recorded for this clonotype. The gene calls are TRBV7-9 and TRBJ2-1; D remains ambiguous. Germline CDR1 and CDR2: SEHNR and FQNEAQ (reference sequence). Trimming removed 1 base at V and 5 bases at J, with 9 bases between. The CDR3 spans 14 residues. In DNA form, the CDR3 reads TGTGCCAGCAGCTTAGGGGTGGGCCACAATGAGCAGTTCTTC. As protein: CASSLGVGHNEQFF.

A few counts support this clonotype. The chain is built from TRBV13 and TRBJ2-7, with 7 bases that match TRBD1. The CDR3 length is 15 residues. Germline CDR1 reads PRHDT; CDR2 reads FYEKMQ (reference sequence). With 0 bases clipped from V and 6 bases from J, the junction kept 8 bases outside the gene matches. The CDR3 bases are TGTGCCAGCAGCTTAGGAGGGGGCGGTTTCACCGAGCAGTACGTC. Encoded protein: CASSLGGGGFTEQYV.